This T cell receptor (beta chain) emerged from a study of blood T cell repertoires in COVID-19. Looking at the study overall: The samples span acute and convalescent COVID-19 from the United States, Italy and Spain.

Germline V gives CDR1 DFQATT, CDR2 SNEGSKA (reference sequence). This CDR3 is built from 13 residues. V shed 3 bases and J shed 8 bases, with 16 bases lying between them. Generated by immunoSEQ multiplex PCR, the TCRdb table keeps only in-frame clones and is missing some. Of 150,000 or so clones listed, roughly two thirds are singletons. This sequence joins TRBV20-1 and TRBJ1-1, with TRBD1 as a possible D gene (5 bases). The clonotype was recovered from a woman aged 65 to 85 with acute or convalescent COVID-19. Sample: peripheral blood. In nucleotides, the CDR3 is TGCAGTGCTAGTCACGGGGGAGAGCGGGAAGCTTTCTTT. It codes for CSASHGGEREAFF.